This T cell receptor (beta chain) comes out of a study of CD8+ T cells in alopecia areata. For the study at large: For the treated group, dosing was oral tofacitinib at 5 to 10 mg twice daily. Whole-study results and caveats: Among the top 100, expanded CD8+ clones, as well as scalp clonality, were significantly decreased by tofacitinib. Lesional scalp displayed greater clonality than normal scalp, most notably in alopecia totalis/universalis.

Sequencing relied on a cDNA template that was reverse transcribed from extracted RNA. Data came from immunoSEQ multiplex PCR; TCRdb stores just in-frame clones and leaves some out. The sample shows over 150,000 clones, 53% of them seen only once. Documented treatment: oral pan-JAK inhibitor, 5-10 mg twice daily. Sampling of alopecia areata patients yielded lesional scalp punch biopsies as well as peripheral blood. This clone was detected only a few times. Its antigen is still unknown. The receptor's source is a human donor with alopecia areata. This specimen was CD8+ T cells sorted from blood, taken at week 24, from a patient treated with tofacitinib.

CDR3 region: CASSQFSAITGELFF. The CDR3 DNA reads as TGTGCCAGCAGCCAATTCTCAGCGATCACCGGGGAGCTGTTTTTT. The rearrangement uses TRBV14 and TRBJ2-2, with unresolved D. This CDR3 comprises 15 residues. V lost 2 bases and J lost 4, with 11 bases in between. Germline CDR1 is SGHDN and CDR2 is FVKESK.